One sample yielded the 15 T cell receptor beta chains listed below, sequenced in a study of T cells in Graves' hyperthyroidism and ophthalmopathy. Amplification yielded TCR beta CDR3 regions, with RNA transcripts as the source. The HTBI primer set drove a first-round RT-PCR of the TCR CDR3. TCRdb reprocessed the multiplex PCR reads via MiXCR and lists one record per CDR3 protein. Altogether roughly 96,000 distinct CDR3 sequences are present, around 50% being singletons, with the ten largest covering about 25%. Sequenced: blood. The receptors shown here come from a woman between 40 and 55 years old with Graves' hyperthyroidism.

The chain uses TRBV15 and TRBJ2-2; 10 nucleotides match TRBD2. This CDR3 is 15 amino acids long. Germline CDR1 is LNHNV and CDR2 is YYDKDF (reference sequence). V shed 5 bases and J 4 bases; nucleotides not matched to a gene: 4. As DNA, the CDR3 is TGTGCCACCAGCCTAGCGGGAGTCGGCACCGGGGAGCTGTTTTTT. It is translated as CATSLAGVGTGELFF.

The rearrangement uses TRBV7-6 and TRBJ2-7; no definite D call. The CDR3 has 8 residues. Germline V gene data show CDR1 as SGHVS and CDR2 as FNYEAQ. Trimming removed 8 bases from V and 6 bases from J, with 2 bases in between. The CDR3 nucleotides are TGTGCCAGCGGCGAGCAGTACTTC. Its protein product is CASGEQYF.

The chain is built from TRBV20-1 and TRBJ2-5, with TRBD2 matching over 9 bases. Germline V gene sequence: CDR1 DFQATT, CDR2 SNEGSKA (reference sequence). The J segment lost 5 bases and the V segment lost 3 bases, leaving 10 bases of the junction unmatched. The CDR3 has 15 amino acids. The CDR3 spells CSARSPAGGLETQYF. The DNA for the CDR3 is TGCAGTGCTAGGTCCCCAGCGGGAGGATTGGAGACCCAGTACTTC.

This clonotype was found many times. The chain joins TRBV20-1 to TRBJ2-7; D gene uncertain. The CDR3 contains 14 residues. The germline CDR1 and CDR2 sequences are DFQATT and SNEGSKA (reference sequence). V was cut by 0 bases and J by 4 bases, with 13 bases left in between. The CDR3 sequence: CSARDDDNTYEQYF. The CDR3 DNA reads as TGCAGTGCTAGAGACGACGACAATACTTACGAGCAGTACTTC.

This clonotype showed up many times. This chain connects TRBV20-1 to TRBJ2-7; D may be TRBD1 (5 bases). From germline, CDR1 is DFQATT and CDR2 SNEGSKA (reference sequence). The ends were cut back, 3 bases at V and 2 bases at J, with 5 bases in the middle. This CDR3 comprises 11 residues. Here the CDR3 reads CSARDTYEQYF. As DNA, the CDR3 is TGCAGTGCTAGGGACACCTACGAGCAGTACTTC.

This clonotype was detected many times. The chain couples TRBV29-1 to TRBJ2-7; TRBD1 aligns across 9 bases. V was clipped by 0 bases and J by 7 bases; unmatched bases: 13. Germline lookup yields CDR1 SQVTM and CDR2 ANQGSEA. This CDR3 is built from 16 residues. The CDR3 bases are TGCAGCGTTGAAGATCTTAGAGGGACAGGGTTTGGAGAGCAGTACTTC. This translates into CSVEDLRGTGFGEQYF.

This clonotype was recorded many times. The rearrangement uses TRBV4-3 and TRBJ2-2, with 7 bases identical to TRBD2. Germline CDR1 and CDR2: LGHNA and YSLEER. The CDR3 length is 17 residues. Unmatched junction bases numbered 9, after V lost 1 base and J lost 4 bases. As DNA, the CDR3 is TGCGCCAGCAGCCAAGGCACAGCGGGATGGTTCACCGGGGAGCTGTTTTTT. Protein: CASSQGTAGWFTGELFF.

This clonotype was picked up one time. V usage is TRBV15 and J usage is TRBJ1-6; no clear D gene. This CDR3 contains 9 residues. Trimming pared 5 bases from V and 10 bases from J, leaving 0 bases between. The germline CDR1 and CDR2 sequences are LNHNV and YYDKDF (reference sequence). The CDR3 is CATSSPLHF. The CDR3 coding sequence is TGTGCCACCAGCTCACCCCTCCACTTT.

The chain combines TRBV7-9 with TRBJ2-1; 14 bases map to TRBD2. CDR3 length: 16 amino acids. With V trimmed by 7 bases and J by 7 bases, 9 bases remained unmatched. Germline CDR1 SEHNR, CDR2 FQNEAQ (reference sequence). CDR3 protein: CASTRGTSGRWNEQFF. CDR3 bases: TGTGCCAGCACTCGCGGGACTAGCGGGAGATGGAATGAGCAGTTCTTC.

This clonotype came up many times. This chain uses TRBV19 with TRBJ1-5; D not certain. V lost 6 bases, J lost 2 bases, and 17 bases lay in between. The CDR3 sequence is 16 residues long. CDR1 is LNHDA and CDR2 is SQIVND in the germline V gene (reference sequence). The CDR3: CASRSDPMRGNQPQHF. CDR3 in DNA: TGTGCCAGTAGATCTGACCCAATGAGGGGCAATCAGCCCCAGCATTTT.

This clonotype has a count of ten or more. This chain connects TRBV19 to TRBJ1-5; D perhaps matches TRBD1 (6 bases). Germline-derived CDR1 and CDR2 are LNHDA and SQIVND (reference sequence). The CDR3 extends over 20 amino acids. Trimming took 4 bases from V and 7 from J, leaving 32 bases between them. The CDR3, as DNA: TGTGCCAGTAGTAGTATATCGGGTCTTCCTCCGGGACATCGGCAACAGCCCCAGCATTTT. This codes for CASSSISGLPPGHRQQPQHF.

This clonotype was seen a few times. The chain is built from TRBV7-2 and TRBJ2-1; perhaps TRBD2 as D (6 bases). V was shortened by 1 base and J by 7 bases, with 14 bases between the two germline ends. The germline V gene encodes CDR1 SGHTA and CDR2 FQGNSA. The CDR3 is 15 amino acids. CDR3 sequence: CASSLVFGTLNEQFF. DNA of the CDR3: TGTGCCAGCAGCTTAGTTTTCGGGACTTTGAATGAGCAGTTCTTC.

This clonotype has just one count. The chain has TRBV7-2 and TRBJ1-2; D is undetermined. CDR1 and CDR2 (germline): SGHTA, FQGNSA. With 4 bases removed from V and 8 bases from J, the gap between germline ends came to 20 bases. CDR3 length: 15 residues. The CDR3: CASSSFSAEGGGYTF. CDR3 nucleotides: TGTGCCAGCAGCTCCTTTTCCGCTGAAGGTGGAGGCTACACCTTC.

There are many counts of this clonotype. The V call is TRBV3-1, the J call TRBJ2-5, with unresolved D. The CDR3 runs 12 residues. Germline lookup yields CDR1 LGHDT and CDR2 YNNKEL (reference sequence). The V end was cut by 3 bases, the J end by 1 base, with 3 bases between. CDR3 in amino acids: CASSHFQETQYF. The CDR3 bases are TGTGCCAGCAGCCATTTCCAAGAGACCCAGTACTTC.

This chain uses TRBV7-3 with TRBJ1-6; the match to TRBD1 covers 7 bases. V was clipped by 3 bases and J by 10 bases; unmatched bases: 6. CDR1 and CDR2 from the germline V gene are SGHTA and FQGTGA. This CDR3 comprises 14 residues. The CDR3 protein is CASSLRQGGSPLHF. The CDR3 DNA is TGTGCCAGCAGCTTGAGACAGGGCGGCTCACCCCTCCACTTT.